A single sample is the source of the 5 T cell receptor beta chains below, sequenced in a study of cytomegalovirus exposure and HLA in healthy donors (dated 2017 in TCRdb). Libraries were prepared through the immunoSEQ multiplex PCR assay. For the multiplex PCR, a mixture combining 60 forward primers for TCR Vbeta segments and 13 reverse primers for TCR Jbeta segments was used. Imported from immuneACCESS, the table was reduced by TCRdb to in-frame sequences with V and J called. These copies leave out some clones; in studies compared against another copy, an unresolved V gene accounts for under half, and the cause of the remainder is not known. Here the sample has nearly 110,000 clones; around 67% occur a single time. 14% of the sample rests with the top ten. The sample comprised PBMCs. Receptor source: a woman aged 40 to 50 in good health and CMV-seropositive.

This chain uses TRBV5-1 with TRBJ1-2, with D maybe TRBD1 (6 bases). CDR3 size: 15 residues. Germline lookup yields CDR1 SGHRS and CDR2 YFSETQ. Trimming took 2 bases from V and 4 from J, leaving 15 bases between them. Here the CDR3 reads CASSFTGTIGYGYTF. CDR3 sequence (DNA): TGCGCCAGCAGCTTTACAGGGACAATCGGCTATGGCTACACCTTC.

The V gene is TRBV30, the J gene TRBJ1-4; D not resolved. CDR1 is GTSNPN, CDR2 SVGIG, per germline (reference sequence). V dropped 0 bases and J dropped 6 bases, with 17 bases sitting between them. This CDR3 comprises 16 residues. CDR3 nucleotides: TGTGCCTGGAGTGTACTTAGGAGGGTGGTGGATGAAAAACTGTTTTTT. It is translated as CAWSVLRRVVDEKLFF.

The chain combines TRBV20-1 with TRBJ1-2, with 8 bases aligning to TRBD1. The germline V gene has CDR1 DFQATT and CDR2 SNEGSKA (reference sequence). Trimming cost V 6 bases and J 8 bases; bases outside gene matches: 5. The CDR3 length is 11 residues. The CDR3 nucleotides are TGCAGTGCAGGGACAGGAGGCGGCTACACCTTC. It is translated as CSAGTGGGYTF.

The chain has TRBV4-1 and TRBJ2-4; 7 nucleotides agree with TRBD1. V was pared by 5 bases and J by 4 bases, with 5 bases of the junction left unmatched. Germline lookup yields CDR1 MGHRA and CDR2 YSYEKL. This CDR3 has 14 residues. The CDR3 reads CASSAPGQKNIQYF. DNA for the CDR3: TGCGCCAGCAGCGCGCCGGGACAGAAAAACATTCAGTACTTC.

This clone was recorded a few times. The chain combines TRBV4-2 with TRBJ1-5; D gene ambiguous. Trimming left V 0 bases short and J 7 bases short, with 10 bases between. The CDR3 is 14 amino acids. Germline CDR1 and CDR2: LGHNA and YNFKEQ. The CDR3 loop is CASSQDLRVQPQHF. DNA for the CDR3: TGTGCCAGCAGCCAAGATTTGCGGGTCCAGCCCCAGCATTTT.